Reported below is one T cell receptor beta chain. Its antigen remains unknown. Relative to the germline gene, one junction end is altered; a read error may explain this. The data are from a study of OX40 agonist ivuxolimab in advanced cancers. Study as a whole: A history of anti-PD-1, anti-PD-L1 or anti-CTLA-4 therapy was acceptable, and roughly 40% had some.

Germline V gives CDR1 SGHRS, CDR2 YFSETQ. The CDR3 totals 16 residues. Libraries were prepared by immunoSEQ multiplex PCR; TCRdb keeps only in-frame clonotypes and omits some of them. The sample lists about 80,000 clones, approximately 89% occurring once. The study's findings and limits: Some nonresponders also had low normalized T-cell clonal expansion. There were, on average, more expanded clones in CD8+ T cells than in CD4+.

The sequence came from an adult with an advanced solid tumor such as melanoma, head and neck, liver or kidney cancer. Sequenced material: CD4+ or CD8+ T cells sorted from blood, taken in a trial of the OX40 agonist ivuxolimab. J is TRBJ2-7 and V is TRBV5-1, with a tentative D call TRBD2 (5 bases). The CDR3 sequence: CASIERPGPSSSEQYF. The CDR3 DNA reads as TGCGCCAGCATCGAGCGGCCGGGTCCCAGTTCCTCCGAGCAGTACTTC.